Listed below are T cell receptor beta chains from one sample, sequenced in a study of shared clonotypes between healthy human individuals. This table comes from immunoSEQ multiplex PCR, and its TCRdb copy is limited to in-frame clones, with some not included. The sample carries about 960,000 clones, 70% to 85% recorded once. The sample comprised memory CD4+ T cells sorted from blood. These receptor sequences come from a man younger than 30 in good health. The CDR3 runs from the conserved cysteine through the conserved F or W. Each record gives: J gene, V gene, clone size, D gene, CDR3 DNA, CDR3 protein. A D gene is named only where the DNA matches it firmly. Clone size is given for some rows only: seen once, a few or many times, or a class if the clone is expanded.

J gene: TRBJ2-5; V gene: TRBV6-5; clone size: .; D gene: .; CDR3 DNA: TGTGCCAGCAGTGAGCGGCCGGCCCCCGGGGCCCAGTACTTC; CDR3 protein: CASSERPAPGAQYF
J gene: TRBJ2-5; V gene: TRBV5-4; clone size: .; D gene: .; CDR3 DNA: TGTGCCAGCAGCTTGGCACAGCAAGAGACCCAGTACTTC; CDR3 protein: CASSLAQQETQYF
J gene: TRBJ2-7; V gene: TRBV5-1; clone size: .; D gene: TRBD1; CDR3 DNA: TGCGCCAGCAGCTTGAGGGTCGGCGGGACAGGGGGCTTAGAGCAGTACTTC; CDR3 protein: CASSLRVGGTGGLEQYF
J gene: TRBJ2-3; V gene: TRBV10-3; clone size: .; D gene: .; CDR3 DNA: TGTGCCATCAGTGAGTCGTGGGGGGAAACAGATACGCAGTATTTT; CDR3 protein: CAISESWGETDTQYF
J gene: TRBJ2-3; V gene: TRBV10-3; clone size: .; D gene: .; CDR3 DNA: TGTGCCATCAGTGAAGGAGGGAGGCGGGATACGCAGTATTTT; CDR3 protein: CAISEGGRRDTQYF
J gene: TRBJ2-3; V gene: TRBV7-2; clone size: .; D gene: TRBD1; CDR3 DNA: TGTGCCAGCAGCTTAATAGGGGGCGCCAGCACAGATACGCAGTATTTT; CDR3 protein: CASSLIGGASTDTQYF
J gene: TRBJ2-1; V gene: TRBV11-3; clone size: .; D gene: TRBD2; CDR3 DNA: TGTGCCAGCAGTCACACTAGCGAACACAATGAGCAGTTCTTC; CDR3 protein: CASSHTSEHNEQFF
J gene: TRBJ2-5; V gene: TRBV6-1; clone size: few; D gene: TRBD2; CDR3 DNA: TGTGCCAGCAGTGATAGGGCCCGGCTAGCGGGGGGTTCAAGAAAAGAGACCCAGTACTTC; CDR3 protein: CASSDRARLAGGSRKETQYF
J gene: TRBJ1-6; V gene: TRBV6-1; clone size: .; D gene: TRBD1; CDR3 DNA: TGTGCCAGCAGGGGACAGGGGGATAATTCACCCCTCCACTTT; CDR3 protein: CASRGQGDNSPLHF
J gene: TRBJ2-5; V gene: TRBV7-2; clone size: .; D gene: .; CDR3 DNA: TGTGCCAGCAGCTTAGCTGCCGGCCAAGAGACCCAGTACTTC; CDR3 protein: CASSLAAGQETQYF
J gene: TRBJ2-1; V gene: TRBV19; clone size: .; D gene: TRBD2; CDR3 DNA: TGTGCCAGTAGTATTCCCGCGGGGGGCACCTTTGAGCAGTTCTTC; CDR3 protein: CASSIPAGGTFEQFF
J gene: TRBJ2-7; V gene: TRBV15; clone size: .; D gene: .; CDR3 DNA: TGTGCCACCAGCAGAGCGGGGAGAGAATACGAGCAGTACTTC; CDR3 protein: CATSRAGREYEQYF
J gene: TRBJ1-5; V gene: TRBV19; clone size: once; D gene: .; CDR3 DNA: TGTGCCAGTAGTATGGGGGAGTATAGCAATCAGCCCCAGCATTTT; CDR3 protein: CASSMGEYSNQPQHF
J gene: TRBJ2-7; V gene: TRBV11-2; clone size: .; D gene: .; CDR3 DNA: TGTGCCAGCAGCGTCCGGGACTCCAAGACTACCGAGCAGTACTTC; CDR3 protein: CASSVRDSKTTEQYF